This entry lists 13 T cell receptor beta chains sequenced from one sample in a study of glioma-infiltrating T cells (TCRdb year 2016). The sequencing machine was an Illumina MiSeq. TCR alpha and beta CDR3 regions were amplified with the iRepertoire nested amplicon-rescue multiplex PCR (arm-PCR) platform from RNA. The public reads were quality trimmed at Q25 with fastp and then assembled into clones with MiXCR by TCRdb, keeping productive beta chains. Records with the same CDR3 protein are collapsed into one entry carrying the most frequent genes and DNA. The sample has around 170,000 distinct CDR3 sequences on record, approximately 40% of them singletons. The top ten hold over 4% of the sample. Sequencing was done on a sample of glioma tissue, nonneoplastic brain tissue, or PBMCs (not recorded which). Every receptor here comes from a human donor with low-grade glioma or glioblastoma, undergoing nonglioma brain surgery, or in good health (not recorded which).

The chain combines TRBV20-1 with TRBJ2-1; possibly TRBD2 for D (6 bases). CDR3 size: 14 residues. Looked up from germline, CDR1 is DFQATT and CDR2 is SNEGSKA (reference sequence). V shed 4 bases and J shed 7 bases, with 17 bases lying between them. CDR3 in DNA: TGCAGTGCTAATCTGAAGGGAGGTGAAAATGAGCAGTTCTTC. This translates into CSANLKGGENEQFF.

In regard to this clonotype: The germline gene is not matched at one end of the junction; a read error may be the cause. The chain uses TRBV24-1 and TRBJ2-2; D may be TRBD2 (5 bases). CDR3 length equals 13 residues. The germline gives CDR1 KGHDR, CDR2 SFDVKD. The CDR3 coding sequence is TGTGCCACCGGTAGAAGAGGTACCGGGGAGCCGTTTTTT. This gives the protein CATGRRGTGEPFF.

This clonotype was seen only a few times. The chain uses TRBV28 and TRBJ2-4, with D tentatively TRBD1 or TRBD2 (5 bases each). This CDR3 is built from 16 residues. The germline V gene has CDR1 MDHEN and CDR2 SYDVKM. V lost 5 bases to trimming and J lost 6 bases, with 20 bases between them. The CDR3 sequence: CASSGPRRWGSNIQYF. As DNA, the CDR3 is TGTGCCAGCAGTGGTCCCCGGCGGTGGGGGTCAAACATTCAGTACTTC.

In regard to this clonotype: A much larger clone is a single base away; this may be a read error. The chain combines TRBV28 with TRBJ1-3; the D gene is possibly TRBD1 (6 bases). V gave up 2 bases and J gave up 2 bases, with 16 bases separating them. The CDR3 consists of 17 residues. Per germline, CDR1 MDHEN and CDR2 SYDVKM. DNA for the CDR3: TGTGCCAGCAGTTTAGGGTGGACAGATTCGACTGGAAACACCATATATTTT. Translating gives CASSLGWTDSTGNTIYF.

Remarks on this clonotype: A much larger clonotype is one base distant, so this may be a read error. The chain uses TRBV28 and TRBJ2-7; maybe TRBD2 (6 bases). The V and J ends lost 10 bases and 0 bases respectively, with 13 bases between them. The CDR3 consists of 13 residues. Germline V gives CDR1 MDHEN, CDR2 SYDVKM. CDR3 nucleotides: TGTGCCACACGGGGGACGTCCTCCTACGAGCAGTACTTC. It codes for CATRGTSSYEQYF.

This clonotype appeared a single time. The rearrangement uses TRBV29-1 and TRBJ2-5, with D unclear. This CDR3 is built from 12 residues. Germline CDR1 and CDR2: SQVTM and ANQGSEA. V lost 4 bases to trimming and J lost 2 bases, with 8 bases between them. For the CDR3, the DNA is TGCAGCGTTGGCAGATTACAAGAGACCCAGTACTTC. This codes for CSVGRLQETQYF. Variable domain in full (rest from reference TRBV29-1 and TRBJ2-5): SAVISQKPSRDICQRGTSLTIQCQVDSQVTMMFWYRQQPGQSLTLIATANQGSEATYESGFVIDKFPISRPNLTFSTLTVSNMSPEDSSIYLCSVGRLQETQYFGPGTRLLVL.

About this clonotype: The junction shows a germline mismatch at one end, possibly a read error. The rearrangement links TRBV12-3 or TRBV12-4 to TRBJ1-2; D is undetermined. The CDR3 totals 14 residues. The CDR3 region has the DNA TGTGCCAGCAGTTTGGCGCGGATTAACTATGGATACACCTTC. Encoded protein: CASSLARINYGYTF.

This clonotype has a count of ten or more. The chain joins TRBV15 to TRBJ2-7, with 8 bases matching TRBD2. V trimming: 5 bases; J trimming: 2 bases; junction bases outside the gene matches: 2. Germline CDR1 is LNHNV and CDR2 is YYDKDF (reference sequence). There are 13 residues in the CDR3. CDR3: CATSAGGTYEQYF. The CDR3 DNA reads as TGTGCCACCAGCGCGGGAGGTACCTACGAGCAGTACTTC.

The V gene is TRBV6-1, the J gene TRBJ2-7; TRBD1 agrees at 10 bases. This CDR3 has 17 residues. V lost 5 bases to trimming and J lost 2 bases; unmatched junction nucleotides: 12. Germline CDR1 MNHNS, CDR2 SASEGT. The CDR3, as DNA: TGTGCCAGCAGTTCGGACAGGGGGAATAACGTTCCCTACGAGCAGTACTTC. Translating gives CASSSDRGNNVPYEQYF.

The chain joins TRBV7-2 to TRBJ2-5; D gene unclear. The CDR3 has 11 residues. Looked up from germline, CDR1 is SGHTA and CDR2 is FQGNSA. V gave up 5 bases and J gave up 7 bases, with 8 bases separating them. The CDR3 region has the DNA TGTGCCAGCAGCCCACAATCGACCCAGTACTTC. It yields the protein CASSPQSTQYF.

This clonotype was recorded only once. The gene calls are TRBV5-5 and TRBJ2-1, with 7 bases identical to TRBD1. This CDR3 region has 15 residues. The germline CDR1 and CDR2 sequences are SGHKS and YYEKEE (reference sequence). V shed 2 bases and J 7 bases; nucleotides not matched to a gene: 9. CDR3 bases: TGTGCCAGCAGCTTAATCATCGGCAGGGGGAATGAGCAGTTCTTC. This gives the protein CASSLIIGRGNEQFF.

Note on this clonotype: The conserved final phenylalanine or tryptophan is absent from the CDR3, which likely points to a read error. CDR3 region: CASSLRTGYNSPLHL. The CDR3 bases are TGTGCCAGCAGTTTACGGACAGGGTATAATTCACCCCTCCACCTT. The chain has TRBV28 and TRBJ1-6; 8 nucleotides agree with TRBD1. The germline CDR1 and CDR2 sequences are MDHEN and SYDVKM. The CDR3 has 15 amino acids. The junction had 1 base not matched to a gene; V was cut back by 2 bases and J by 4 bases.

To note about this clonotype: This may come from a read error, since a much larger clone is one base off. The rearrangement links TRBV15 to TRBJ1-3; possibly TRBD1 for D (6 bases). The CDR3 is made up of 16 amino acids. Germline CDR1 and CDR2: LNHNV and YYDKDF (reference sequence). CDR3 sequence (DNA): TGTGCCACCAGCAGCACAACAGGGTTCTCTGGAAACACCAGATATTTT. Its protein product is CATSSTTGFSGNTRYF.